The 25 T cell receptor beta chains below come from one sample, sequenced in a study of cytomegalovirus exposure and HLA in healthy donors. PCR amplification relied on 60 Vbeta primers (plus 13 Jbeta primers). TCRdb's table, derived via immunoSEQ multiplex PCR, lists solely in-frame clones and lacks some. In the table there are 180,000 or so clones, more than 60% of which are singletons. Material: PBMCs. The receptors were sampled from a woman between 40 and 50 years old in good health and CMV-seropositive.

This clone was found a few times. The gene calls are TRBV19 and TRBJ2-1; 13 bases are a match to TRBD2. The CDR3 has 18 amino acids. The ends lost 10 bases at V and 9 bases at J; junction bases unmatched: 21. CDR1 is LNHDA, CDR2 SQIVND, per germline (reference sequence). CDR3 loop: CAKPPLAGGPKGDFEQFF. The DNA for the CDR3 is TGTGCCAAACCACCACTAGCGGGAGGGCCCAAGGGCGATTTTGAGCAGTTCTTC.

This chain links TRBV6-5 with TRBJ2-7; D unclear. Trimming left V 5 bases short and J 3 bases short, with 14 bases between. The CDR3 contains 14 residues. The germline CDR1 and CDR2 sequences are MNHEY and SVGAGI. In DNA, the CDR3 is TGTGCCAGCAGTGAATCACAGAGATTCTACGAGCAGTACTTC. This encodes CASSESQRFYEQYF.

A note on this clone: Relative to the germline gene, one junction end is altered; a read error may explain this. The chain links TRBV7-7 to TRBJ2-1, with a weak D call TRBD1 (5 bases). The CDR3 extends over 17 amino acids. From germline, CDR1 is SSHAT and CDR2 FNYEAQ (reference sequence). The CDR3 region is CASSPTAEGVTYNEQFF. CDR3 in DNA: TGTGCTAGCAGCCCGACCGCCGAAGGGGTAACCTACAATGAGCAGTTCTTC. The whole variable domain, remainder taken from reference TRBV7-7 and TRBJ2-1, is GAGVSQSPRYKVTKRGQDVTLRCDPISSHATLYWYQQALGQGPEFLTYFNYEAQPDKSGLPSDRFSAERPEGSISTLTIQRTEQRDSAMYRCASSPTAEGVTYNEQFFGPGTRLTVL.

This chain joins TRBV5-1 and TRBJ2-7, with D possibly TRBD1 on 6 matching bases. Germline V gene data show CDR1 as SGHRS and CDR2 as YFSETQ. The CDR3 contains 13 residues. Trimming took off 7 bases at V and 6 bases at J, with 17 bases between the two ends. CDR3 bases: TGCGCCAGCTACCGAACTCAGGACAGCGAGCAGTACTTC. Amino acids: CASYRTQDSEQYF.

The J gene is TRBJ1-3, the V gene TRBV2; 7 positions match TRBD1. The trim removed 6 bases at V and 5 bases at J, leaving 7 bases unmatched. The CDR3 totals 14 residues. Germline CDR1 is SNHLY and CDR2 is FYNNEI. CDR3 residues: CASRAPGQRNTIYF. In DNA form, the CDR3 reads TGTGCCAGCAGGGCCCCGGGACAGCGAAACACCATATATTTT.

V usage is TRBV15 and J usage is TRBJ2-3; no definite D call. The CDR3 covers 15 residues. The germline gives CDR1 LNHNV, CDR2 YYDKDF (reference sequence). Trimming pared 0 bases from V and 1 base from J, leaving 8 bases between. The CDR3, as DNA: TGTGCCACCAGCAGAGATCGGCTAGGCACAGATACGCAGTATTTT. Its protein is CATSRDRLGTDTQYF.

The chain combines TRBV9 with TRBJ2-3; 8 bases line up with TRBD2. CDR1 and CDR2 from the germline V gene are SGDLS and YYNGEE. This CDR3 comprises 15 residues. V trimming: 3 bases; J trimming: 0 bases; junction bases outside the gene matches: 3. CDR3 sequence (DNA): TGTGCCAGCAGCGCTACTAGCGGAAGCACAGATACGCAGTATTTT. Its protein product is CASSATSGSTDTQYF.

The chain links TRBV7-2 to TRBJ2-5; maybe TRBD2 (6 bases). TRBJ2-7 matches the DNA end more closely, so the J call is doubtful. Germline loops: CDR1 SGHTA, CDR2 FQGNSA. The CDR3 has 16 amino acids. The CDR3 DNA follows: TGTGCCAGCAGCTCAACGAACCGGGACTTAAACTACGAGCAGTACTTC. Its translation: CASSSTNRDLNYEQYF.

The V gene is TRBV2, the J gene TRBJ2-7; 8 nucleotides line up with TRBD1. This CDR3 has 12 residues. Per the germline V gene, CDR1 is SNHLY and CDR2 is FYNNEI. V trimming: 10 bases; J trimming: 1 base; junction bases outside the gene matches: 3. Here the CDR3 DNA reads TGTGCCATCGGGGACAGGTCCTACGAGCAGTACTTC. Its translation is CAIGDRSYEQYF.

This clone was picked up one time. The chain combines TRBV6-6 with TRBJ1-2; 9 bases are shared with TRBD1. V lost 6 bases and J lost 3; bases outside the gene matches: 5. This CDR3 has 14 residues. The germline V gene has CDR1 MNHNY and CDR2 SVGAGI (reference sequence). The DNA for the CDR3 is TGTGCCAGCAGCTTGGACAGGGGCTACTATGGCTACACCTTC. It specifies CASSLDRGYYGYTF.

The J gene is TRBJ1-1, the V gene TRBV7-6; maybe TRBD1 (6 bases). The CDR3 has 15 residues. V was cut by 3 bases and J by 3 bases, with 14 bases left in between. CDR1 SGHVS and CDR2 FNYEAQ come from the germline V gene. The CDR3 loop is CASSFLRDTHTEAFF. DNA of the CDR3: TGTGCCAGCAGCTTCCTCCGGGACACCCACACTGAAGCTTTCTTT.

This clone appeared a few times. V is TRBV11-1 and J is TRBJ1-6; 7 nucleotides line up with TRBD1. The germline V gene has CDR1 SGHAT and CDR2 FQDESV (reference sequence). The ends lost 1 base at V and 6 bases at J; junction bases unmatched: 0. The CDR3 spans 14 residues. CDR3 sequence (DNA): TGTGCCAGCAGCTTAGACAGGGGTAATTCACCCCTCCACTTT. This codes for CASSLDRGNSPLHF.

The chain uses TRBV6-1 and TRBJ1-1; 7 bases are shared with TRBD1. Germline V gene data show CDR1 as MNHNS and CDR2 as SASEGT. The J segment lost 2 bases and the V segment lost 6 bases, leaving 6 bases of the junction unmatched. The CDR3 runs to 14 residues. CDR3 amino acids: CASRMTGRNTEAFF. The CDR3 DNA is TGTGCCAGCAGGATGACAGGGAGAAACACTGAAGCTTTCTTT.

The V and J genes are TRBV18 and TRBJ2-7; TRBD1 agrees at 7 bases. V gave up 6 bases and J gave up 0 bases; unmatched junction bases: 5. Per germline, CDR1 KGHSH and CDR2 LQKENI. The CDR3 extends over 14 amino acids. This CDR3 reads CASSPGQRSYEQYF. In DNA, the CDR3 is TGTGCCAGCTCCCCGGGACAGCGCTCCTACGAGCAGTACTTC.

V and J are TRBV7-3 and TRBJ2-5; 11 positions match TRBD2. The germline V gene has CDR1 SGHTA and CDR2 FQGTGA. There are 16 residues in the CDR3. V lost 3 bases and J lost 6; bases outside the gene matches: 9. CDR3 bases: TGTGCCAGCAGCTTGACACCCGGGACTAGCGGACAGACCCAGTACTTC. Translating gives CASSLTPGTSGQTQYF. Based on the CDR3 plus reference TRBV7-3 and TRBJ2-5, the full variable domain is GAGVSQTPSNKVTEKGKYVELRCDPISGHTALYWYRQSLGQGPEFLIYFQGTGAADDSGLPNDRFFAVRPEGSVSTLKIQRTERGDSAVYLCASSLTPGTSGQTQYFGPGTRLLVL.

The chain uses TRBV10-3 and TRBJ2-7; D perhaps matches TRBD1 (6 bases). Trimming cost V 8 bases and J 3 bases, with 14 bases left between them. Germline assignment: CDR1 ENHRY and CDR2 SYGVKD. CDR3 length: 13 amino acids. CDR3 amino acids: CAIGWQGHYEQYF. Written as DNA, the CDR3 is TGTGCCATCGGGTGGCAGGGGCACTACGAGCAGTACTTC.

This clone was found a few times. The CDR3 region is CAISGTGGWQTQYF. Here the CDR3 DNA reads TGTGCCATCAGTGGGACAGGGGGCTGGCAGACCCAGTACTTC. The chain combines TRBV10-3 with TRBJ2-5; TRBD1 matches 11 bases. Germline CDR1 ENHRY, CDR2 SYGVKD. V lost 4 bases to trimming and J lost 6 bases; unmatched junction nucleotides: 4. This CDR3 contains 14 residues.

CDR3 sequence (DNA): TGTGCCAGCAGCTCTTCACCTCCAGGCAAAACCCGGCATTTT. This codes for CASSSSPPGKTRHF. The V and J genes are TRBV6-5 and TRBJ1-5; D is uncertain. Trimming pared 6 bases from V and 15 bases from J, leaving 24 bases between. The CDR3 spans 14 residues. CDR1 and CDR2 (germline): MNHEY, SVGAGI.

CDR3 DNA: TGTGCCAGCGTTGGTCGGTCAGGATCCAACACTGAAGCTTTCTTT. Protein sequence: CASVGRSGSNTEAFF. The V and J genes are TRBV6-1 and TRBJ1-1; D unclear. The germline V gene encodes CDR1 MNHNS and CDR2 SASEGT. V lost 8 bases and J 2 bases, leaving 18 bases between the germline ends. The CDR3 consists of 15 residues.

The chain is built from TRBV7-2 and TRBJ1-3; D is uncertain. V gave up 3 bases and J gave up 0 bases, with 12 bases separating them. This CDR3 is built from 16 residues. CDR1 and CDR2 (germline): SGHTA, FQGNSA. Written as DNA, the CDR3 is TGTGCCAGCAGCTTTGCCGAGGCAGCCTCTGGAAACACCATATATTTT. It translates to CASSFAEAASGNTIYF.

This clone was counted only a few times. The sample has other DNA sequences that encode this CDR3 too. This chain links TRBV30 with TRBJ1-5, with D uncertain. Trimming took off 0 bases at V and 4 bases at J, with 10 bases between the two ends. The CDR3 consists of 14 residues. Per the germline V gene, CDR1 is GTSNPN and CDR2 is SVGIG (reference sequence). This chain's CDR3 is CAWSVRGGNQPQHF. The CDR3 nucleotides are TGTGCCTGGAGTGTGAGAGGAGGGAATCAGCCCCAGCATTTT.

The chain joins TRBV7-3 to TRBJ1-1; 7 positions agree with TRBD1. V dropped 4 bases and J dropped 2; count of bases not matched to a gene: 10. This CDR3 is built from 16 residues. CDR1 and CDR2 from the germline V gene are SGHTA and FQGTGA. This CDR3 is CASSSSHGQANTEAFF. CDR3 coding DNA: TGTGCCAGCAGCTCCTCTCATGGACAGGCAAACACTGAAGCTTTCTTT.

The gene calls are TRBV6-5 and TRBJ2-7; 7 nucleotides line up with TRBD2. Germline assignment: CDR1 MNHEY and CDR2 SVGAGI. Trimming removed 0 bases from V and 5 bases from J; junction bases left unmatched: 10. The length of the CDR3 is 16 residues. The CDR3 sequence is CASSYSIQGGPHEQYF. The DNA for the CDR3 is TGTGCCAGCAGTTACTCTATTCAGGGAGGGCCGCACGAGCAGTACTTC.

This chain links TRBV6-6 with TRBJ2-1; 12 nucleotides align to TRBD2. V shed 4 bases and J 9 bases; nucleotides not matched to a gene: 10. Germline-derived CDR1 and CDR2 are MNHNY and SVGAGI (reference sequence). This CDR3 comprises 16 residues. In nucleotides, the CDR3 is TGTGCCAGCAGTTTATCGACTAGCGGGAGATTCGGTGAGCAGTTCTTC. The encoded protein is CASSLSTSGRFGEQFF.

This clone was picked up a small number of times. The J gene is TRBJ1-2, the V gene TRBV14, with 9 bases lining up with TRBD1. CDR1 is SGHDN and CDR2 is FVKESK in the germline V gene. The CDR3 has 15 amino acids. Trimming at V came to 1 base and at J to 4 bases, leaving 4 bases not matched to a gene. CDR3 nucleotide sequence: TGTGCCAGCAGCCAAGGACAGGGGGGACGCTATGGCTACACCTTC. Its protein product is CASSQGQGGRYGYTF.